This TCR beta chain was recorded in a study of blood T cell repertoires in COVID-19. Overall study context: Acute and convalescent COVID-19 specimens originated in the United States, Italy and Spain. T cells, B-cell-depleted T cells, or PBMCs supplied cDNA or gDNA.

The V and J ends lost 3 bases and 8 bases, in that order; junction bases with no gene match: 6. The CDR3 is 16 amino acids. Germline-derived CDR1 and CDR2 are SGHNT and YYREEE (reference sequence). Per the authors' pipeline: Amplification with reference gene primers provided the estimates of nucleated cell counts. Clones were sequenced by immunoSEQ multiplex PCR, and TCRdb holds only the in-frame ones, with some missing. The D gene and trimming were derived from the DNA, and the V and J assignments and clone size from that table. The sample lists about 210,000 clones; 80% to 90% were seen once. The sequencing input was peripheral blood. The TCR originated in a man aged 60 to 69 who had recovered from COVID-19. The chain combines TRBV5-4 with TRBJ2-1, with TRBD2 matching 15 bases. The DNA for the CDR3 is TGTGCCAGCAGCTCGGCCGGGACTAGCGGGAGGTATGAGCAGTTCTTC. Protein product: CASSSAGTSGRYEQFF.